This T cell receptor (beta chain) was documented in a study of T cells in Graves' hyperthyroidism and ophthalmopathy. Trimming removed 7 bases at V and 8 bases at J, with 17 bases between. The germline CDR1 and CDR2 sequences are DFQATT and SNEGSKA (reference sequence). The CDR3 sequence is 13 residues long. The TCR beta CDR3 regions underwent amplification using RNA transcripts as the source. Primed by the HTBI set, a first-round RT-PCR was run on the TCR CDR3. A single record per CDR3 protein comes from TCRdb applying MiXCR to the multiplex PCR reads. This sample yields 250,000 or so distinct CDR3 sequences, of which roughly 15% are seen a single time; 28% belongs to the top ten.

The sequencing sample was made of blood. The receptor was derived from a woman in her late teens or twenties with Graves' ophthalmopathy. The J gene is TRBJ1-4, the V gene TRBV20-1, with no clear D. The CDR3 DNA reads as TGCAGTGTCATGAGGCAGGCAGGAGAAAAACTGTTTTTT. Translated, it gives CSVMRQAGEKLFF.